This T cell receptor beta chain is from a study of blood T cells in healthy people across ages. Broader study findings: Researchers deemed the diversity estimates from one million T cells underestimates.

A note on this clonotype: The antigen is not known.

CDR1 MGHRA and CDR2 YSYEKL come from the germline V gene. This CDR3 spans 14 amino acids. V was clipped by 5 bases and J by 11 bases; unmatched bases: 12. The second PCR ran about 6 to 12 cycles with a sample-barcoded 5' primer and J-beta primers. TCRdb called the 5' RACE reads again in MiXCR, with one record for every CDR3 protein. The sample has some 1,000,000 distinct CDR3 sequences; approximately 25% are singletons. There were at least 5.5 micrograms of total RNA extracted from every sample. This sample also belongs to another study, concerning T cells of mothers and their children. That investigation notes: Related mother and child pairs showed slightly greater overlap (not significant) than unrelated pairs did.

The clonotype originates from a girl aged 2 to 9 in good health. The gene calls are TRBV4-1 and TRBJ2-3; TRBD1 aligns across 8 bases. The sequenced sample was blood. CDR3: CASSVEESGTGQYF. The CDR3 DNA sequence: TGCGCCAGCAGCGTCGAGGAATCCGGGACAGGGCAGTATTTT.